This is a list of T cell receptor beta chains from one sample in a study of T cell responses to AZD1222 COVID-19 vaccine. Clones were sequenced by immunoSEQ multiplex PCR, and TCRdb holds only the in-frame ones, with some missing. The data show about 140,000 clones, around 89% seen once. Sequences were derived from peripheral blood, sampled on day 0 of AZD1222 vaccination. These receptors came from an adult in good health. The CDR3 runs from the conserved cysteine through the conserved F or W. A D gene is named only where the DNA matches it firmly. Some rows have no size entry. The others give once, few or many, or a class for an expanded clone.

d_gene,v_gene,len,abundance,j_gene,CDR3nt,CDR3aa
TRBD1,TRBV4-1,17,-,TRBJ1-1,TGCGCCAGCAGCCACCCCCGGACGGGACAGAAGAACACTGAAGCTTTCTTT,CASSHPRTGQKNTEAFF
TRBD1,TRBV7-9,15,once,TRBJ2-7,TGTGCCAGCAGCTTGACCGGGACAGGGAGCGACGAGCAGTACTTC,CASSLTGTGSDEQYF
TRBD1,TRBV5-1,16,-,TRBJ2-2,TGCGCCAGCAGCCCACCGACAGGGGCCCACACCGGGGAGCTGTTTTTT,CASSPPTGAHTGELFF
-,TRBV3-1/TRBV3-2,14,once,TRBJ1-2,TGTGCCAGCAGCCAACAGGGGAGGATGTATGGCTACACCTTC,CASSQQGRMYGYTF
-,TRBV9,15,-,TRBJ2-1,TGTGCCAGCAGCGTACACTCAAGAGATAACAATGAGCAGTTCTTC,CASSVHSRDNNEQFF
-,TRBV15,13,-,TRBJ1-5,TGTGCCACCAGCAGGGAAGCCATTCAGCCCCAGCATTTT,CATSREAIQPQHF
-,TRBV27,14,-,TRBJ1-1,TGTGCCAGCGGCGATCGAGACAGTCGCACTGAAGCTTTCTTT,CASGDRDSRTEAFF
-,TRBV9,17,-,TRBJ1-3,TGTGCCAGCAGCCCACAACAGGGCCCCAGCTCTGGAAACACCATATATTTT,CASSPQQGPSSGNTIYF
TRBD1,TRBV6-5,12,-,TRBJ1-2,TGTGCCAGCAGACAGGGGTTGCTTGGCTACACCTTC,CASRQGLLGYTF
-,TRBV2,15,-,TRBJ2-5,TGTGCCAGCAGTGAAGATGGGACAAGACAAGAGACCCAGTACTTC,CASSEDGTRQETQYF
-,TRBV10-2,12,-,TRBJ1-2,TGCGCCAGCAGTGAGTACAGCTATGGCTACACCTTC,CASSEYSYGYTF
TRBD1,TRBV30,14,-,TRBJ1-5,TGTGCCTGGAGTTTGACAGGGATCAATCAGCCCCAGCATTTT,CAWSLTGINQPQHF
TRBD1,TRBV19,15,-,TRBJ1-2,TGTGCCAGTAGTACCCCCAAGGACAGGAACTATGGCTACACCTTC,CASSTPKDRNYGYTF
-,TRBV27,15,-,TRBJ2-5,TGTGCCAGCAGTTTAGTTCGGGGGACCCGGGAGACCCAGTACTTC,CASSLVRGTRETQYF
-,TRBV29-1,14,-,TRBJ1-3,TGCAGCGTACGGACAATCATCCCTGGAAACACCATATATTTT,CSVRTIIPGNTIYF
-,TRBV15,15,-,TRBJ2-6,TGTGCCACCAGCAGGGACCTCTCTGGGGCCAACGTCCTGACTTTC,CATSRDLSGANVLTF
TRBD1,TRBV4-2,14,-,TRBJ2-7,TGTGCCAGCAGCCTTACCGGGACAGAGGTCGAGCAGTACTTC,CASSLTGTEVEQYF
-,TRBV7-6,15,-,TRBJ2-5,TGTGCCAGCAGCTTAGTACCTGACAGACAAGAGACCCAGTACTTC,CASSLVPDRQETQYF
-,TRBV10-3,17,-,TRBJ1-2,TGTGCCATCAGTGAGTCGAGGGGGGGCCCCGCTAACTATGGCTACACCTTC,CAISESRGGPANYGYTF
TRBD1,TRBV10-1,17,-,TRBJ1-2,TGCGCCAGCAGTGATTTCCCCCGGGGACAGTCCCTGGGGGGCTACACCTTC,CASSDFPRGQSLGGYTF
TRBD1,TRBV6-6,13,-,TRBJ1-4,TGTGCCAGCAGCCCGACAGGGATAGTAAAACTGTTTTTT,CASSPTGIVKLFF
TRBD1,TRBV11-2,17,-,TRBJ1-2,TGTGCCAGCAGCTTCCAAAACCGGGACAGTATGAACTATGGCTACACCTTC,CASSFQNRDSMNYGYTF
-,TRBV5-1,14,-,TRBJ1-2,TGCGCCAGCAGCCCCGGGGCCGGGACGGTTCTATTTGACTTC,CASSPGAGTVLFDF
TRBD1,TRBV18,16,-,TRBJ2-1,TGTGCCAGCTCACCTCGGGACAGGGAGTGGACTGATGAGCAGTTCTTC,CASSPRDREWTDEQFF
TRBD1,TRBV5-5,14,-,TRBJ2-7,TGTGCCAGCTCGAATCCGGGACAGCCATACGAGCAGTACTTC,CASSNPGQPYEQYF
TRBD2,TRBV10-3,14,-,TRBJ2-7,TGTGCCATCAGGACTAGCGGGAAATTTCGCGAGCAGTACTTC,CAIRTSGKFREQYF
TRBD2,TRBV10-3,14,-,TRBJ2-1,TGTGCCATCGGACGACTAGCGGGGGACAATGAGCAGTTCTTC,CAIGRLAGDNEQFF
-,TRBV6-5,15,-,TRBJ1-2,TGTGCCAGCACCCCCTCAAGGGGGTCCCCTTACGGCTACACCTTC,CASTPSRGSPYGYTF
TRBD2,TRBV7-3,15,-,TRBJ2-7,TGTGCCAGCAGCTTCACTAGCGGGAGCTCCTACGAGCAGTACTTC,CASSFTSGSSYEQYF
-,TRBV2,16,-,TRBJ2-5,TGTGCCAGCAACCTCCTAGCCTCCTCAGGACAAGAGACCCAGTACTTC,CASNLLASSGQETQYF